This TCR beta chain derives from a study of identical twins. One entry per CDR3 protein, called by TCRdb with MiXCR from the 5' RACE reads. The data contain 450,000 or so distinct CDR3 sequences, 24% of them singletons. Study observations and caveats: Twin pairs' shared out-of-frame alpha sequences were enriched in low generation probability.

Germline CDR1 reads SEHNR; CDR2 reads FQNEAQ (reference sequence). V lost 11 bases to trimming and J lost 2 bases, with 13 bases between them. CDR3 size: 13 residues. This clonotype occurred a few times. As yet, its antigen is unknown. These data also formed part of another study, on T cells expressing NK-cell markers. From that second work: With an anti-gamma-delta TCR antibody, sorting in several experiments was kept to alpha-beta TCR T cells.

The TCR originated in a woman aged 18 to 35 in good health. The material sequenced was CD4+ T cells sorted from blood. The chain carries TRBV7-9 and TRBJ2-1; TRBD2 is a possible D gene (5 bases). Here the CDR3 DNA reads TGTGCCCTCACCGGAGGCGCCTACAATGAGCAGTTCTTC. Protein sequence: CALTGGAYNEQFF.